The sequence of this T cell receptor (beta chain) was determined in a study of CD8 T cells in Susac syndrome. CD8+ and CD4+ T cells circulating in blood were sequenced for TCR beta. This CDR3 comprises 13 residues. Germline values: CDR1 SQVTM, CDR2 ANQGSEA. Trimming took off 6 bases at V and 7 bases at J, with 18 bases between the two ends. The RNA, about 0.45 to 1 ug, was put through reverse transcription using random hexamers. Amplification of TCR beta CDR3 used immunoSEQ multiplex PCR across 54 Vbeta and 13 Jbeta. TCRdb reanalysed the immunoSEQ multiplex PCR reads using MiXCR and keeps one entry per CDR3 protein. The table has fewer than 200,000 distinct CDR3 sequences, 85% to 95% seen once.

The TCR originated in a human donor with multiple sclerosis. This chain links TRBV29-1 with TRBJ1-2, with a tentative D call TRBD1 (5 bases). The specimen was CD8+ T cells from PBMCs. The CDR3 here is CSVRRDGGIGYTF. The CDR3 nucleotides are TGCAGCGTGCGTCGGGACGGAGGTATTGGCTACACCTTC. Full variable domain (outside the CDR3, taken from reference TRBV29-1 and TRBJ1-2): SAVISQKPSRDICQRGTSLTIQCQVDSQVTMMFWYRQQPGQSLTLIATANQGSEATYESGFVIDKFPISRPNLTFSTLTVSNMSPEDSSIYLCSVRRDGGIGYTFGSGTRLTVV.